This section outlines one T cell receptor (beta chain) sequence together with its context. Its antigen is undetermined. The record originates from a study of shared clonotypes between healthy human individuals. Study overall: Donors were a couple of women and a few men aged 18 to 49.

Study-level points and caveats: Clonotype sharing among donors was expected to depend on sequencing depth.

It was at deep level that the assay was run. Here immunoSEQ multiplex PCR was the method, and the copy in TCRdb shows in-frame clones only, minus some. The sample carries millions of clones, approximately 95% recorded once. The naive CD8 fraction comprised CD45RO-negative cells positively selected for CCR7 and excluded terminally differentiated effector memory CD45RA+ cells. None of the donors, who were healthy HIV-negative adults, had recently had acute infections or vaccinations. Between the trimmed V and J ends, which lost 4 bases and 0 bases, there was a span of 10 bases. The CDR3 extends over 15 amino acids. The germline gives CDR1 MNHEY, CDR2 SVGAGI.

The material sequenced was naive CD8+ T cells sorted from blood. V and J are TRBV6-5 and TRBJ2-1, with D tentatively TRBD1 (5 bases). The source of this sequence is a man aged 18 to 30 in good health. DNA for the CDR3: TGTGCCAGCAGTTTGACAGAGAGCTCCTACAATGAGCAGTTCTTC. This translates into CASSLTESSYNEQFF.